A selection of T cell receptor beta chains follows, all from one sample in a study of cytomegalovirus exposure and HLA in healthy donors. Sequencing was performed with immunoSEQ multiplex PCR; in TCRdb, only in-frame clones are kept and a portion is missing. The table lists about 82,000 clones, around 70% of them singletons. Material for sequencing was PBMCs. The receptors originated from a man aged 25-45 years in good health and CMV-seropositive. The CDR3 runs from the conserved cysteine through the conserved F or W. The D gene is left open where the match is weak. Size is omitted from some rows. Given values are once, few, many or a class for expanded clones.

>TRBV19|once|TRBJ1-5|16|-
TGTGCCAGTAGTATACCAGGGGAGATTAGTAATCAGCCCCAGAATTTT
CASSIPGEISNQPQNF
>TRBV11-2|-|TRBJ1-1|15|-
TGTGCCAGCAGCTTACGGGTGGGGGCAAGGACTGAAGCTTTCTTT
CASSLRVGARTEAFF
>TRBV27|-|TRBJ2-7|14|-
TGTGCCAGCAGTTTAGTTCGGGGGTACTACGAGCAGTACTTC
CASSLVRGYYEQYF
>TRBV5-1|-|TRBJ2-1|15|TRBD1
TGCGCCAGCGGAACCACAGGGGCCATTAACAATGAGCAGTTCTTC
CASGTTGAINNEQFF
>TRBV6-4|few|TRBJ2-7|13|TRBD1
TGTGCCAGCAGTCGTACAGGGGGCGGTGAGCAGTACTTC
CASSRTGGGEQYF
>TRBV19|once|TRBJ2-3|15|-
TGTGCCAGTAGTGATAGACTCTCTCAGACAGATACGCAGTATTTT
CASSDRLSQTDTQYF
>TRBV7-9|-|TRBJ2-1|13|-
TGTGCCAGCCCGTCTCTCGCCTACAATGAGCAGTTCTTC
CASPSLAYNEQFF
>TRBV7-8|-|TRBJ2-1|16|-
TGTGCCAGCAGCCCCTTCCGGGGAATAACCTACAATGAGCAGTTCTTC
CASSPFRGITYNEQFF
>TRBV29-1|-|TRBJ2-5|15|TRBD2
TGCAGCGTTGAAGATCTAGGAGGGAGGGTGGAGACCCAGTACTTC
CSVEDLGGRVETQYF
>TRBV7-6|-|TRBJ2-3|14|TRBD2
TGTGCCAGCAGCTTAGGGACTAGCCCAGATACGCAGTATTTT
CASSLGTSPDTQYF
>TRBV2|-|TRBJ2-2|15|TRBD2
TGTGCCAGCGGGGAGCGGGGGGGCAACACCGGGGAGCTGTTTTTT
CASGERGGNTGELFF
>TRBV6-4|few|TRBJ2-3|16|TRBD2
TGTGCCAGCAGTGACTCGACTAGCGGGGGGGCAGATACGCAGTATTTT
CASSDSTSGGADTQYF
>TRBV5-6|few|TRBJ2-7|14|-
TGTGCCAGCAGCTTGGGACAGAGAGCCTACGAGCAGTACTTC
CASSLGQRAYEQYF
>TRBV18|few|TRBJ2-7|14|-
TGTGCCAGCTCACCTTCCCGGGGGACCTACGAGCAGTACTTC
CASSPSRGTYEQYF
>TRBV13|-|TRBJ2-1|17|TRBD2
TGTGCCAGCAGCTCCTATATAGCGGGGGCCTCCTACAATGAGCAGTTCTTC
CASSSYIAGASYNEQFF
>TRBV7-9|few|TRBJ2-1|17|TRBD2
TGTGCCAGCAGCTCCCCAGGTGCTAGCGGGGCCTACAATGAGCAGTTCTTC
CASSSPGASGAYNEQFF
>TRBV10-2|few|TRBJ2-7|12|-
TGCGCCAGCAGTGATGGAGTCTACGAGCAGTACTTC
CASSDGVYEQYF
>TRBV10-1|few|TRBJ2-7|15|TRBD1
TGCGAATCAGGACAGGGGGCGGTCACGGTCTACGAGCAGTACTTC
CESGQGAVTVYEQYF
>TRBV7-2|-|TRBJ1-3|16|-
TGTGCCAGCAGCTGGCAACCCGACATATCCGGAAACACCATATATTTT
CASSWQPDISGNTIYF
>TRBV7-2|-|TRBJ2-7|13|-
TGTGCCAGCAGCTTAGAATACTCATCCGAGCAGTACTTC
CASSLEYSSEQYF
>TRBV5-1|-|TRBJ2-1|16|-
TGCGCCAGCAGCCCTAACGATGCATACTCCTACAATGAGCAGTTCTTC
CASSPNDAYSYNEQFF
>TRBV7-8|-|TRBJ2-7|13|TRBD1
TGTGCCAGCAGCTTCCAGGGGGCGCGAGAGCAGTACTTC
CASSFQGAREQYF
>TRBV4-1|-|TRBJ2-3|15|TRBD2
TGCGCCAGCAGCCAAGATAGCGGGGGCACAGATACGCAGTATTTT
CASSQDSGGTDTQYF
>TRBV5-6|-|TRBJ1-1|14|-
TGTGCCAGCAGCTTGAGAGGGGGAAGATTCGAAGCTTTCTTT
CASSLRGGRFEAFF
>TRBV6-6|-|TRBJ1-3|16|TRBD1
TGTGCCATCCTCGACCGGGACAGCGGCTCTGGAAACACCATATATTTT
CAILDRDSGSGNTIYF
>TRBV2|-|TRBJ1-3|13|TRBD1
TGTGCCAGCAGTGCAGGGGGTGGAAACACCATATATTTT
CASSAGGGNTIYF
>TRBV19|once|TRBJ2-2|13|TRBD2
TGTGCCAGTAGTCCGGGGGGGGCAGGGGAGCTGTTTTTT
CASSPGGAGELFF
>TRBV9|-|TRBJ2-2|13|TRBD1
TGTGCCGGTCGGGACAGGGGAACCGGGGAGCTGTTTTTT
CAGRDRGTGELFF
>TRBV9|few|TRBJ2-3|15|-
TGTGCCAGCAGCGTAGACAGCTCACCTCCAGATACGCAGTATTTT
CASSVDSSPPDTQYF
>TRBV2|-|TRBJ2-2|16|-
TGTGCCACAAGAGCTGGGGCCCCCCCCGACACCGGGGAGCTGTTTTTT
CATRAGAPPDTGELFF
>TRBV19|-|TRBJ1-1|10|-
TGTGCCAGTAGTAACAGGGTAGCTTTCTTT
CASSNRVAFF
>TRBV7-9|-|TRBJ2-3|16|-
TGTGCCAGCAGCTTTGGACGGGGGGCCACCACAGATACGCAGTATTTT
CASSFGRGATTDTQYF
>TRBV4-3|few|TRBJ2-3|18|TRBD2
TGCGCCAGCAGCCCTGGACTAGCGGGAGGGCCTGGCACAGATACGCAGTATTTT
CASSPGLAGGPGTDTQYF
>TRBV29-1|-|TRBJ2-1|15|-
TGCAGCGTGGCCCCGCCCCAGGGCACCTACAATGAGCAGTTCTTC
CSVAPPQGTYNEQFF
>TRBV29-1|few|TRBJ2-5|13|-
TGCAGCGTTGACCCCGGGGAGGAAGAGACCCAGTACTTC
CSVDPGEEETQYF
>TRBV29-1|-|TRBJ2-2|13|-
TGCAGCGTTGTCAGGCTTAACACCGGGGAGCTGTTTTTT
CSVVRLNTGELFF
>TRBV5-1|-|TRBJ2-7|17|-
TGCGCCAGCAGCTTGTTTAGGGTCGTGCGGGGCTCCTACGAGCAGTACTTC
CASSLFRVVRGSYEQYF
>TRBV6-1|few|TRBJ1-3|13|-
TGTGCCAGCATGAGGGTCTCTGGAAACACCATATATTTT
CASMRVSGNTIYF
>TRBV5-6|-|TRBJ2-7|19|TRBD2
TGTGCCAGCAGCTTGGGGACTAGCGGGAGGGGGGCACCAATCTACGAGCAGTACTTC
CASSLGTSGRGAPIYEQYF
>TRBV5-4|few|TRBJ2-1|13|-
TGTGCCAGTTCTTTACAGAATTACAATGAGCAGTTCTTC
CASSLQNYNEQFF
>TRBV7-9|few|TRBJ2-5|16|TRBD1
TGTGCCAGCAGCTTGGACGGGACAGGGGGCAGCGAGACCCAGTACTTC
CASSLDGTGGSETQYF
>TRBV5-6|-|TRBJ1-2|14|-
TGTGCCAGCAGCTTCGGGGATATGGACTATGGCTACACCTTC
CASSFGDMDYGYTF
>TRBV5-4|-|TRBJ2-5|17|TRBD2
TGTGCCAGCAGCATAGGTTCAGCGGGGCTGTACCAAGAGACCCAGTACTTC
CASSIGSAGLYQETQYF
>TRBV4-3|-|TRBJ2-1|15|TRBD2
TGCGCCAGCAGCCAAGATCGGACTAGGTCGAATGAGCAGTTCTTC
CASSQDRTRSNEQFF
>TRBV30|few|TRBJ1-1|13|TRBD1
TGTGCCTGGAGCAGACAGGGGAGGACTGAAGCTTTCTTT
CAWSRQGRTEAFF
>TRBV11-2|-|TRBJ2-7|11|-
TGTGCCAGCAGCTCCTATTACGAGCAGTACTTC
CASSSYYEQYF
>TRBV10-2|-|TRBJ1-1|11|-
TGCGCCAGCAGTCAGGGTACTGAAGCTTTCTTT
CASSQGTEAFF
>TRBV6-1|-|TRBJ2-2|15|TRBD1
TGTGCCAGCAGTGTGGACAGGTGGGACACCGGGGAGCTGTTTTTT
CASSVDRWDTGELFF